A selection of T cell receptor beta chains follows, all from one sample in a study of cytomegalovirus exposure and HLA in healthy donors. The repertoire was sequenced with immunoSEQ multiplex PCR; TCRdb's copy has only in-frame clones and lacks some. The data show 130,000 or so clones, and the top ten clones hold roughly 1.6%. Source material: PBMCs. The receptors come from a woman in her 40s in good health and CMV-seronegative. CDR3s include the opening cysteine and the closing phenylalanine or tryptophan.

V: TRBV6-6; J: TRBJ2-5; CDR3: CASSLLSRQETQYF
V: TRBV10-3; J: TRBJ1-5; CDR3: CAISERGSGQPQHF
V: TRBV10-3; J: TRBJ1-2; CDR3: CATETGSTNSYGYTF
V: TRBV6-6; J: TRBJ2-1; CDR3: CASRSTGRGNEQFF
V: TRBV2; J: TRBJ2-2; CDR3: CASSVERTNTGELFF
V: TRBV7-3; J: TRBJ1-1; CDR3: CASSPSENTEAFF
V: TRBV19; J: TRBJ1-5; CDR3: CASSGGTGAMSNQPQHF
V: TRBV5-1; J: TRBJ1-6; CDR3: CASSLDGGNSPLHF
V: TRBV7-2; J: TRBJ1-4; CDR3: CASSPQVPTEKLFF
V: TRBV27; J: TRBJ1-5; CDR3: CASSSWDRLGGPQHF
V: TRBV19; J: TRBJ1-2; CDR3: CASSIAARGAYGYTF
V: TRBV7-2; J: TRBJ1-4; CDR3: CASSLVRWGRGVEKLFF
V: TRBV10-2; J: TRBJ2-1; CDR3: CASSETSGALSSYNEQFF
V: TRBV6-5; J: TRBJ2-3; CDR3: CASRMGLATDTQYF
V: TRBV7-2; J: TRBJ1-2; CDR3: CASRSDRDFQGYTF
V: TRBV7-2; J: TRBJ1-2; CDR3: CASSPGRLYGYTF
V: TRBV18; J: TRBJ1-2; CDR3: CASSLTGGGNDGYTF
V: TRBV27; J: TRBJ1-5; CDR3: CASSRQSGGNQPQHF
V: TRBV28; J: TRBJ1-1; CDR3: CASHMNTEAFF
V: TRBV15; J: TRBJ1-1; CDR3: CATSTTGGNTEAFF
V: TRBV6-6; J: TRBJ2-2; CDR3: CASRGPLRGRTGELFF
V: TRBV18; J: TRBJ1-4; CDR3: CASSPMRGRDGEKLFF
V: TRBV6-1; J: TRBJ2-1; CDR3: CASSEAGDVWEQFF
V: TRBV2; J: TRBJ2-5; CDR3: CATRTSGGPGTQYF
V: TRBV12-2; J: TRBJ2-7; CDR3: CASRSQTEGDSYYEQYF
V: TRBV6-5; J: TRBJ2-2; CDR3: CASSYKGARAFGELFF
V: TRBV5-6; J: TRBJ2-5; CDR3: CASSSSPTSGGGETQYF
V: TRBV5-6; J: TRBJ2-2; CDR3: CASSLSGGNTGELFF
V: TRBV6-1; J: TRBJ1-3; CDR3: CASSDVADPTSGNTIYF
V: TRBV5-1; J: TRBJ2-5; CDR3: CASSLERGGIQETQYF